This entry features one TCR beta chain sequence. Its antigen remains unidentified. CDR1 is MNHEY, CDR2 SVGAGI, per germline. V lost 6 bases and J lost 5; bases outside the gene matches: 9. The length of the CDR3 is 15 residues. TCRdb itself ran the 5' RACE reads through MiXCR, one entry per CDR3 protein. The profile shows some 200,000 distinct CDR3 sequences, about 11% of them singletons. This sample was taken from a study of T cells after yellow fever vaccination. Study-level background: Preparing low-cell-number fractions relied on SMART-Seq v4 Ultra Low Input. The study, taken as a whole, reports: Post-booster samples contained most primary-vaccination clones (more than 95% CD4, approximately 88% CD8). Clonotypes shared by both compartments, CD4 and CD8, made up a small share.

Material: CD8+ T cells sorted from PBMCs, obtained 15 days after the yellow fever booster vaccination. The clonotype was recovered from a man between 18 and 29 years old who received the YFV17D yellow fever vaccine. The chain has TRBV6-5 and TRBJ2-3; 9 nucleotides align to TRBD2. CDR3 protein: CASRSSGGSVDTQYF. CDR3 in DNA: TGTGCCAGCAGAAGTAGCGGGGGCTCTGTAGATACGCAGTATTTT.